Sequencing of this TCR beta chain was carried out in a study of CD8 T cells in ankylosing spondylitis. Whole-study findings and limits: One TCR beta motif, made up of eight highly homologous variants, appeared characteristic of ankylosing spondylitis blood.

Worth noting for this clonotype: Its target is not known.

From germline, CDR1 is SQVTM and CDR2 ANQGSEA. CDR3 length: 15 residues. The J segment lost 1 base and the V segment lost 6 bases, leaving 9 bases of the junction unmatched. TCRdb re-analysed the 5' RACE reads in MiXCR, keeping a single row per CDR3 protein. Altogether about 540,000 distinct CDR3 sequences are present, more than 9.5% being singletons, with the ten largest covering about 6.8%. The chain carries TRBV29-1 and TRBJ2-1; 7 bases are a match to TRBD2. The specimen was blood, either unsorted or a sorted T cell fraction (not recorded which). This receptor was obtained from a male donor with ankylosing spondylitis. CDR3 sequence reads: CSVPAWRESYNEQFF. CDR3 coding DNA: TGCAGCGTCCCCGCCTGGCGGGAGTCCTACAATGAGCAGTTCTTC.